Listed here are 23 T cell receptor beta chains from one sample, sequenced in a study of blood T cell repertoires in COVID-19. Libraries were prepared by immunoSEQ multiplex PCR; TCRdb keeps only in-frame clonotypes and omits some of them. The data contain about 480,000 clones, around 87% of them singletons. The sample consisted of PBMCs or T cells enriched from blood (not recorded which). These receptors all stem from a woman aged 40 to 50 who had recovered from COVID-19.

This clone was observed once. This chain connects TRBV6-2 or TRBV6-3 to TRBJ2-5; TRBD1 aligns across 10 bases. CDR3 length: 15 residues. Trimming removed 4 bases from V and 1 base from J; junction bases left unmatched: 3. Germline V gives CDR1 MNHEY, CDR2 SVGEGT. CDR3 protein: CASSLTGGPQETQYF. The CDR3 DNA reads TGTGCCAGCAGTTTGACAGGGGGCCCCCAAGAGACCCAGTACTTC.

The chain has TRBV28 and TRBJ1-2; unclear D gene. The CDR3 is 15 amino acids. The germline V gene encodes CDR1 MDHEN and CDR2 SYDVKM. The V end lost 4 bases, the J end lost 1 base, and 13 bases lay between the germline ends. This CDR3 reads CASSSPWGGNYGYTF. In DNA, the CDR3 is TGTGCCAGCAGTTCCCCCTGGGGAGGTAACTATGGCTACACCTTC.

The chain recombines TRBV30 with TRBJ2-3, with TRBD1 identical over 10 bases. The V gene's germline CDR1 is GTSNPN and CDR2 SVGIG (reference sequence). Germline trimming cut 2 bases from V and 1 base from J; bases unmatched to any gene: 6. This CDR3 has 16 amino acids. The CDR3 bases are TGTGCCTGGAGTCCCCCGGGACAGGGGCGCACAGATACGCAGTATTTT. Translating it yields CAWSPPGQGRTDTQYF.

This clone was seen a few times. This chain connects TRBV24-1 to TRBJ1-1; D possibly corresponds to TRBD1 (5 bases). The V end lost 4 bases, the J end lost 3 bases, and 14 bases lay between the germline ends. The CDR3 is 15 amino acids. CDR1 is KGHDR, CDR2 SFDVKD, per germline. The CDR3 DNA is TGTGCCACCAGTGACGACCGGGGGAAGGACACTGAAGCTTTCTTT. It yields the protein CATSDDRGKDTEAFF.

This clone was counted once. The chain couples TRBV24-1 to TRBJ1-2; 7 nucleotides align to TRBD1. CDR3 size: 13 residues. Germline V lookup: CDR1 KGHDR, CDR2 SFDVKD. With 4 bases clipped from V and 8 bases from J, the junction kept 6 bases outside the gene matches. CDR3 sequence reads: CATSDKTGVGYTF. The CDR3 DNA reads as TGTGCCACCAGTGACAAAACAGGGGTCGGCTACACCTTC.

The rearrangement uses TRBV9 and TRBJ2-5; 10 nucleotides agree with TRBD2. The length of the CDR3 is 16 residues. Germline V gives CDR1 SGDLS, CDR2 YYNGEE. V lost 1 base and J lost 4; bases outside the gene matches: 7. The CDR3 DNA reads as TGTGCCAGCAGCGTATCTAGCGGGAGAATGGGAGAGACCCAGTACTTC. Translated, it gives CASSVSSGRMGETQYF.

The chain links TRBV2 to TRBJ2-3, with 9 bases fitting TRBD2. V was clipped by 4 bases and J by 0 bases; unmatched bases: 11. The CDR3 has 18 residues. Looked up from germline, CDR1 is SNHLY and CDR2 is FYNNEI. CDR3 bases: TGTGCCAGCAGTGCGGCTAGCGGGGAGAACTTTAGCACAGATACGCAGTATTTT. Translating it yields CASSAASGENFSTDTQYF.

The chain couples TRBV7-8 to TRBJ1-2; 7 bases are a match to TRBD1. The V segment lost 7 bases and the J segment 3 bases; nucleotides outside the gene matches: 8. This CDR3 has 14 residues. The V gene's germline CDR1 is SGHVS and CDR2 FQNEAQ. CDR3 sequence reads: CASIPGTAYYGYTF. The DNA of the CDR3 is TGTGCCAGCATCCCCGGGACAGCGTACTATGGCTACACCTTC.

The V and J genes are TRBV6-2 or TRBV6-3 and TRBJ1-1; TRBD1 aligns across 9 bases. The CDR3 is 17 amino acids. V dropped 2 bases and J dropped 4; count of bases not matched to a gene: 11. Germline CDR1 is MNHEY and CDR2 is SVGEGT. The CDR3 sequence is CASSYVPGQGKGTEAFF. The CDR3 DNA is TGTGCCAGCAGTTACGTCCCGGGACAGGGAAAAGGCACTGAAGCTTTCTTT.

The chain employs TRBV6-2 or TRBV6-3 and TRBJ2-2, with TRBD2 identical over 12 bases. The CDR3 spans 17 residues. V was pared by 0 bases and J by 1 base, with 0 bases of the junction left unmatched. The germline gives CDR1 MNHEY, CDR2 SVGEGT. The CDR3 region has the DNA TGTGCCAGCAGTTACTCGGGACTAGCGGGGAACACCGGGGAGCTGTTTTTT. Encoded protein: CASSYSGLAGNTGELFF.

This sequence joins TRBV14 and TRBJ1-2; possible D gene TRBD1, 5 bases. V lost 2 bases, J lost 1 base, and 5 bases lay in between. Germline V CDR1 and CDR2: SGHDN, FVKESK. This CDR3 has 13 residues. The CDR3 bases are TGTGCCAGCAGCCAACAGGGTAACTATGGCTACACCTTC. This gives the protein CASSQQGNYGYTF.

The V gene is TRBV10-3, the J gene TRBJ1-1; perhaps TRBD1 as D (6 bases). This CDR3 is built from 14 residues. CDR1 and CDR2 (germline): ENHRY, SYGVKD. The ends were cut back, 1 base at V and 8 bases at J, with 14 bases in the middle. CDR3 sequence (DNA): TGTGCCATCAGTGAGTACGGAGAGGGGGTGGAAGCTTTCTTT. It yields the protein CAISEYGEGVEAFF.

The CDR3 protein is CASAPRQVSPNEKLFF. CDR3 sequence (DNA): TGTGCCAGTGCCCCTAGACAGGTTTCGCCTAATGAAAAACTGTTTTTT. The chain has TRBV19 and TRBJ1-4, with a tentative D call TRBD1 (6 bases). Trimming stripped 8 bases from V and 3 bases from J, with 19 bases between. This CDR3 region has 16 residues. Germline V gene data show CDR1 as LNHDA and CDR2 as SQIVND (reference sequence).

The chain combines TRBV6-2 or TRBV6-3 with TRBJ1-1, with TRBD1 identical over 7 bases. The V and J ends lost 5 bases and 5 bases, in that order; junction bases with no gene match: 2. From germline, CDR1 is MNHEY and CDR2 SVGEGT. The CDR3 has 12 residues. CDR3 coding DNA: TGTGCCAGCAGTCAGACAGGGACTGAAGCTTTCTTT. Its translation is CASSQTGTEAFF.

The chain uses TRBV27 and TRBJ2-3; 7 bases are shared with TRBD2. The ends lost 4 bases at V and 4 bases at J; junction bases unmatched: 11. Germline V gene data show CDR1 as MNHEY and CDR2 as SMNVEV (reference sequence). CDR3 length equals 16 residues. As DNA, the CDR3 is TGTGCCAGCAGTTCCTCCTATCGGGAGGTGTCAGATACGCAGTATTTT. Translation gives CASSSSYREVSDTQYF.

The V gene is TRBV7-2, the J gene TRBJ1-5, with TRBD1 matching over 7 bases. The V and J ends lost 5 bases and 3 bases, in that order; junction bases with no gene match: 10. Per germline, CDR1 SGHTA and CDR2 FQGNSA. The CDR3 contains 16 residues. For the CDR3, the DNA is TGTGCCAGCAGCCCCCTATTAGGACAGGCCAATCAGCCCCAGCATTTT. Protein: CASSPLLGQANQPQHF.

This sequence joins TRBV29-1 and TRBJ1-2; no firm D call. The CDR3 contains 13 residues. Trimming took 3 bases from V and 7 from J, leaving 15 bases between them. Germline lookup yields CDR1 SQVTM and CDR2 ANQGSEA. The CDR3 region is CSVDRQFGAGYTF. For the CDR3, the DNA is TGCAGCGTTGATAGGCAGTTCGGAGCTGGCTACACCTTC.

This chain joins TRBV6-2 or TRBV6-3 and TRBJ1-2; 7 nucleotides line up with TRBD1. CDR1 and CDR2 (germline): MNHEY, SVGEGT. The V segment lost 10 bases and the J segment 6 bases; nucleotides outside the gene matches: 14. CDR3 length: 14 residues. Here the CDR3 reads CAISDPQGRDGYTF. The CDR3 region has the DNA TGTGCCATCAGCGACCCACAGGGGAGAGATGGCTACACCTTC.

The chain couples TRBV7-2 to TRBJ2-3; the match to TRBD2 covers 13 bases. After removal of 2 bases from V and 2 bases from J, the junction contained 7 bases not matched to a gene. There are 18 residues in the CDR3. The germline CDR1 and CDR2 sequences are SGHTA and FQGNSA. CDR3 region: CASSLSLGLAGSTDTQYF. The CDR3 nucleotides are TGTGCCAGCAGCTTATCCCTGGGACTAGCGGGGTCCACAGATACGCAGTATTTT.

This clone came up a few times. J is TRBJ1-1 and V is TRBV6-5, with D tentatively TRBD1 (6 bases). Trimming left V 6 bases short and J 4 bases short, with 15 bases between. This CDR3 region has 14 residues. Germline lookup yields CDR1 MNHEY and CDR2 SVGAGI. The CDR3 sequence is CASRVRGASTEAFF. The CDR3 DNA reads TGTGCCAGCAGGGTCCGGGGGGCGAGCACTGAAGCTTTCTTT.

The gene calls are TRBV7-2 and TRBJ2-2, with D perhaps matching TRBD2 (7 bases). Germline CDR1 reads SGHTA; CDR2 reads FQGNSA. With 2 bases removed from V and 7 bases from J, the gap between germline ends came to 17 bases. This CDR3 region has 16 residues. CDR3 residues: CASSLNVRGGHGELFF. CDR3 nucleotide sequence: TGTGCCAGCAGCTTAAACGTGAGGGGGGGACACGGGGAGCTGTTTTTT.

This clone has a single count. This chain joins TRBV5-4 and TRBJ1-3; D uncertain. V was trimmed by 1 base and J by 0 bases, leaving 8 bases between them. From germline, CDR1 is SGHNT and CDR2 YYREEE (reference sequence). This CDR3 is built from 15 residues. The CDR3 reads CASSLSTHSGNTIYF. CDR3 coding DNA: TGTGCCAGCAGCTTGTCTACTCACTCTGGAAACACCATATATTTT.

A word on this clone: One junction end disagrees with the germline gene, perhaps due to a read error. The chain carries TRBV5-5 and TRBJ1-1; 8 nucleotides match TRBD1. CDR3 length: 17 amino acids. Germline loops: CDR1 SGHKS, CDR2 YYEKEE (reference sequence). CDR3 loop: CASSYLTGAVLGGKGIF. For the CDR3, the DNA is TGTGCCAGCAGCTACTTGACAGGGGCCGTATTAGGAGGGAAAGGAATCTTT.